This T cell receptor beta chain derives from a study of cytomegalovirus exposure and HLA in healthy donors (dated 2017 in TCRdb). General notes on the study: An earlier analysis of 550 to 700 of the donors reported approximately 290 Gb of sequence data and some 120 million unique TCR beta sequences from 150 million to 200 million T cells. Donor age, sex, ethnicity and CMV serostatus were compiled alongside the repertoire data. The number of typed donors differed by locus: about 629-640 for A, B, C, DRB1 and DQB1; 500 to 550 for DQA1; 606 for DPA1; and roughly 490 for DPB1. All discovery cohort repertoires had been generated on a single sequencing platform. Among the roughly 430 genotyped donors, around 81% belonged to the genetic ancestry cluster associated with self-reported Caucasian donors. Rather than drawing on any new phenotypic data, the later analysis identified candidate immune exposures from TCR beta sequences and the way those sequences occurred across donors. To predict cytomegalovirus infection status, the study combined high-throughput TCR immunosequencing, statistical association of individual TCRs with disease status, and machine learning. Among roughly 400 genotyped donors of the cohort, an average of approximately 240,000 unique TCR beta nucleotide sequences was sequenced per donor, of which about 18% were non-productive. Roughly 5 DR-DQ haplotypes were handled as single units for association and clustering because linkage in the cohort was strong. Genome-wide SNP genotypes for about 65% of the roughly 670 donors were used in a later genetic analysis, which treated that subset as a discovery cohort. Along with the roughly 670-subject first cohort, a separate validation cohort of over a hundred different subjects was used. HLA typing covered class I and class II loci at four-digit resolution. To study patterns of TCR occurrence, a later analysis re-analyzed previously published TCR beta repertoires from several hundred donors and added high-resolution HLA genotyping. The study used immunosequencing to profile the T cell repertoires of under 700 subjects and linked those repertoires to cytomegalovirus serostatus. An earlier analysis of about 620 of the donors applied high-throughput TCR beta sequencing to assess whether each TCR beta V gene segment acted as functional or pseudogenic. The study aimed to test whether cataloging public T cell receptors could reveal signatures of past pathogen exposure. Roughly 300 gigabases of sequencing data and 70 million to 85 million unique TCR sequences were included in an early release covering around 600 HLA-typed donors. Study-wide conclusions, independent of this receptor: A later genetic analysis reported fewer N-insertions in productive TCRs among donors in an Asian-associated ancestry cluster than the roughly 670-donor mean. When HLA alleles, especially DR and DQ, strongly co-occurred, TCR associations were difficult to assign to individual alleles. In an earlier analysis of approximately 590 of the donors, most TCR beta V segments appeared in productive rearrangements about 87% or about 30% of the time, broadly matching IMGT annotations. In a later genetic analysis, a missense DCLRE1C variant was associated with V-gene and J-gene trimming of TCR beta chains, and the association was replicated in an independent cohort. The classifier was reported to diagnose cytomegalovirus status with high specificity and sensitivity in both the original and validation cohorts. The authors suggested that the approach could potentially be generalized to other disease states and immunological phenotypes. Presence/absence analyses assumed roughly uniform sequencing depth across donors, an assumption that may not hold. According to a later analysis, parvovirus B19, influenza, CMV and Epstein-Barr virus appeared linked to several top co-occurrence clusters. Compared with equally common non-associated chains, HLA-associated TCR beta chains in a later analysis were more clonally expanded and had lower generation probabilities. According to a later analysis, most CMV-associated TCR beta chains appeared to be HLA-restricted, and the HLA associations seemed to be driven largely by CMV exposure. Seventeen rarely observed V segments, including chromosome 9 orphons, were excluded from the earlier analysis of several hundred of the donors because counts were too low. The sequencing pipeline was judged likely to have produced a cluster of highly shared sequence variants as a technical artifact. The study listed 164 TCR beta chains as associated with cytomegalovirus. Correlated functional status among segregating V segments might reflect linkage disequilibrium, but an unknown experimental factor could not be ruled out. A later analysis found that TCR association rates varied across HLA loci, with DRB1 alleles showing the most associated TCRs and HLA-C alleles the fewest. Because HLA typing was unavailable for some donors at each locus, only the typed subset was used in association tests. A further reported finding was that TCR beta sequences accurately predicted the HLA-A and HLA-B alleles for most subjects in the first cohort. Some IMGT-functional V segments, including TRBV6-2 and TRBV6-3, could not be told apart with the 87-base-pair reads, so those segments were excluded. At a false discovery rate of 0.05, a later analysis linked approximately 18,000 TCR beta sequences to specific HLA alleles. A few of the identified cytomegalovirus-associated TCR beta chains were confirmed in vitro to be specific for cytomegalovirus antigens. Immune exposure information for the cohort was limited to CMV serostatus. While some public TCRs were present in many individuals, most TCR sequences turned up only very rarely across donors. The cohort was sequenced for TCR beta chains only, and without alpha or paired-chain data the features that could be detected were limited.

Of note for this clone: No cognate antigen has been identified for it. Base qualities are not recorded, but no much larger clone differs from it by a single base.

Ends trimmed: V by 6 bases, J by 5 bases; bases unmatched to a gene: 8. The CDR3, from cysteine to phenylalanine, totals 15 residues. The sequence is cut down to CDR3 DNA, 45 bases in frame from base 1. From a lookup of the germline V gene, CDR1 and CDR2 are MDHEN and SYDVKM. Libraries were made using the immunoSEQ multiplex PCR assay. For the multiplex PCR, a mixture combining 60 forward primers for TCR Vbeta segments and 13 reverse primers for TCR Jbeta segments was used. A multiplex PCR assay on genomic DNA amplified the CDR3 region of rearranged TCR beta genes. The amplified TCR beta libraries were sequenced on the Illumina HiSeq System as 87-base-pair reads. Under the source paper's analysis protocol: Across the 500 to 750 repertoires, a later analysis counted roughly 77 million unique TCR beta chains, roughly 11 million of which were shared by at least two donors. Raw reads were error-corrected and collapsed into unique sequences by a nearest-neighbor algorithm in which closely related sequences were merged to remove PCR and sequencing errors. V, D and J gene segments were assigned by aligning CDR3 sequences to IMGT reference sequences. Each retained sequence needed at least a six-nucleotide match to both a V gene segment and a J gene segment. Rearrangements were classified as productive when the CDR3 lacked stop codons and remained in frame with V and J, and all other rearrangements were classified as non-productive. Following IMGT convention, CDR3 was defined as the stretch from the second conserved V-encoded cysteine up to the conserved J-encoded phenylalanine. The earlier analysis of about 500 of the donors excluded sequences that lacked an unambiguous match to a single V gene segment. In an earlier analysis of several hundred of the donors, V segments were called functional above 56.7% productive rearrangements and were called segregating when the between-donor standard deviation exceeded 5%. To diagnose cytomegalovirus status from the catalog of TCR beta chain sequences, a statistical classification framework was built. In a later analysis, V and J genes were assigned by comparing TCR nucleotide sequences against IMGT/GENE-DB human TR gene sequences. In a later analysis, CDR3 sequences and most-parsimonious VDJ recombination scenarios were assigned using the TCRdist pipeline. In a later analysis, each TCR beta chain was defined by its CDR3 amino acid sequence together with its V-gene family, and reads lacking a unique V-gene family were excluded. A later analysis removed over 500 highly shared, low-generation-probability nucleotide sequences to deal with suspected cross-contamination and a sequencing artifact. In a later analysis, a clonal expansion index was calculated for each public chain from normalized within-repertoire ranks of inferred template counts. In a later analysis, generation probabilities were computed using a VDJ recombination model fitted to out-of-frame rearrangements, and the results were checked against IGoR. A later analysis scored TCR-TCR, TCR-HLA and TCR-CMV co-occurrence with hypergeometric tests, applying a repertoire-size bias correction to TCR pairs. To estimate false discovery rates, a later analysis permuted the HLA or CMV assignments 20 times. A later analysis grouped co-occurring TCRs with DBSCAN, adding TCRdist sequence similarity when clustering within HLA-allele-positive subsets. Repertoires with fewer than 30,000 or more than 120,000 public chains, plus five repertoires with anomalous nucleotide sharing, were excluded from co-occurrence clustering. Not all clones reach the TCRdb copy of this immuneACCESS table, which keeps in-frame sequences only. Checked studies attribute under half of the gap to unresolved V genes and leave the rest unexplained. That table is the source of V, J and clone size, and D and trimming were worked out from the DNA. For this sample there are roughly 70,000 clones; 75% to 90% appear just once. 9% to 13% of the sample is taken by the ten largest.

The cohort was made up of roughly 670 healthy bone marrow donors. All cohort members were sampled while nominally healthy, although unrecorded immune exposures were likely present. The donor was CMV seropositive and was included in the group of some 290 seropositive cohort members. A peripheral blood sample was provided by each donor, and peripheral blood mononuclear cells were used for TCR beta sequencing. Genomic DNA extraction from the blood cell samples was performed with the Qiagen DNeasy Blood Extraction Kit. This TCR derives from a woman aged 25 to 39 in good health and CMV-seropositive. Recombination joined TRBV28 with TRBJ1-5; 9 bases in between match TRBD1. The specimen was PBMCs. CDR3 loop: CASSPGQGPYQPQHF. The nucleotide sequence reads TGTGCCAGCAGCCCCGGACAGGGGCCGTATCAGCCCCAGCATTTT.